A selection of T cell receptor beta chains follows, all from one sample in a study of T cell repertoires in cytomegalovirus infection. Each CDR3 protein gets one entry after TCRdb re-called the reads with MiXCR. Among fewer than 1,000,000 distinct CDR3 sequences listed, roughly 30% were seen once. Which antigens these TCRs recognize remains unknown. The specimen was cultured CD8+ T cells from PBMCs, collected from culture after CMV antigen stimulation. Receptor source: a human donor in good health (CMV status not recorded). Some clones in this sample may be carry-over from other donors' samples. Both conserved end residues are part of each CDR3. A D gene is named only where the DNA matches it firmly. Size is omitted from some rows. Given values are once, few, many or a class for expanded clones.

CDR3	DNA	V	size	J	D
CASSLETSVIPLDTQYF	TGTGCCAGCAGCTTAGAGACTAGCGTAATTCCGTTAGATACGCAGTATTTT	TRBV7-2	-	TRBJ2-3	TRBD2
CASSLGTWGYEQYF	TGTGCCAGCAGCTTAGGGACATGGGGCTACGAGCAGTACTTC	TRBV7-6	-	TRBJ2-7	-
CASSYSWTENNEQFF	TGTGCCAGCAGTTACTCCTGGACGGAAAACAATGAGCAGTTCTTC	TRBV6-2/TRBV6-3	few	TRBJ2-1	-
CASSQASRGPYEQYF	TGCGCCAGCAGCCAAGCGAGCAGGGGTCCCTACGAGCAGTACTTC	TRBV4-1	few	TRBJ2-7	-
CASSQGPSGGHNEQFF	TGTGCCAGCAGCCAAGGCCCTAGCGGGGGCCACAATGAGCAGTTCTTC	TRBV4-2	-	TRBJ2-1	TRBD2
CASSAPGTGGNQPQHF	TGTGCCAGCAGTGCACCCGGGACAGGGGGCAATCAGCCCCAGCATTTT	TRBV6-6	-	TRBJ1-5	TRBD1
CASSPTAERGAINIYTGELFF	TGTGCCAGCAGCCCAACCGCGGAGCGGGGGGCCATCAATATATACACCGGGGAGCTGTTTTTT	TRBV27	-	TRBJ2-2	TRBD2
CVSSEVYRVNTEAFF	TGTGTCAGCAGTGAAGTCTACAGGGTCAACACTGAAGCTTTCTTT	TRBV6-2/TRBV6-3	-	TRBJ1-1	-
CASSPRGGSSVQYF	TGTGCCAGCAGTCCCAGGGGGGGGTCCTCCGTTCAGTACTTC	TRBV27	-	TRBJ2-7	-
CATRSSRGTEAFF	TGTGCCACCAGAAGTTCCCGGGGCACTGAAGCTTTCTTT	TRBV15	-	TRBJ1-1	-
CAFGQHTGELFF	TGTGCCTTCGGACAGCACACCGGGGAGCTGTTTTTT	TRBV10-3	few	TRBJ2-2	-
CASSESTASNQPQHF	TGTGCCAGCAGTGAAAGCACAGCTAGCAATCAGCCCCAGCATTTT	TRBV25-1	-	TRBJ1-5	-